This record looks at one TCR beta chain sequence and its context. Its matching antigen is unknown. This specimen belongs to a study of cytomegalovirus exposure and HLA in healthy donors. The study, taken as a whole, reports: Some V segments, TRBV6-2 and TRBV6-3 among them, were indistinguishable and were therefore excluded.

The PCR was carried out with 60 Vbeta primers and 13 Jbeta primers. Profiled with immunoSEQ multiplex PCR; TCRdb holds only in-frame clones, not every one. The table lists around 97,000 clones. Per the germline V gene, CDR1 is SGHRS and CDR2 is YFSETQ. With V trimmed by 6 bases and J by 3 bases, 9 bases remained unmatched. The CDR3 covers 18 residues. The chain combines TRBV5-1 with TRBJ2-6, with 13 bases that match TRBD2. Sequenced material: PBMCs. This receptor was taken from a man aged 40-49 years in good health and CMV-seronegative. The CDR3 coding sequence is TGCGCCAGCACTTTACTAGCGGGAGGGCCGGGTGGGGCCAACGTCCTGACTTTC. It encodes CASTLLAGGPGGANVLTF.